The subject of this entry is one TCR beta chain. This specimen comes from a study of control samples from healthy donors and cancer patients. Germline V gene lookup returns CDR1 MNHEY and CDR2 SVGAGI. V shed 5 bases and J shed 3 bases, with 10 bases lying between them. This CDR3 spans 13 amino acids. Profiled with immunoSEQ multiplex PCR; TCRdb holds only in-frame clones, not every one. Found here are about 44,000 clones, about 90% of them singletons; the top ten hold roughly 10%. V and J are TRBV6-5 and TRBJ1-1; D perhaps matches TRBD1 (5 bases). The sequenced sample was PBMCs. This TCR came from a woman aged 55-70 years with lung cancer. CDR3 residues: CASSPGAYTEAFF. In nucleotides, the CDR3 is TGTGCCAGCAGTCCTGGGGCTTACACTGAAGCTTTCTTT.